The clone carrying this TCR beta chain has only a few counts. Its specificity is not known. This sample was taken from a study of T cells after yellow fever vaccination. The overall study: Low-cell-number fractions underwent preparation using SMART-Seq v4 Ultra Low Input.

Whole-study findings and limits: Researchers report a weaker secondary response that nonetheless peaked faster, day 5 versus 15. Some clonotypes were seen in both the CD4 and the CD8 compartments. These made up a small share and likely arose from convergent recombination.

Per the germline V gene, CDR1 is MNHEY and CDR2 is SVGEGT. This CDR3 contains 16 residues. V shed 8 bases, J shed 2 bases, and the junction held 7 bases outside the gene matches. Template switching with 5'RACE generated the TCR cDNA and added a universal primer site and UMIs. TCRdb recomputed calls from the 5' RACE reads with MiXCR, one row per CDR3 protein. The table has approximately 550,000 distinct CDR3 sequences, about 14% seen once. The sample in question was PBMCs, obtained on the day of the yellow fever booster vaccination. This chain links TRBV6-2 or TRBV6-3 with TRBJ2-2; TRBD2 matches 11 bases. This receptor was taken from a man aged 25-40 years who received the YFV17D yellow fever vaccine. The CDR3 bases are TGTGCCAGCGGACTTAGCGGGAGGGCCAACACCGGGGAGCTGTTTTTT. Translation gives CASGLSGRANTGELFF.